The clone carrying this T cell receptor (beta chain) was recorded at least ten times. What it binds is unknown. With 3 bases removed from V and 3 bases from J, the gap between germline ends came to 2 bases. Germline V gene lookup returns CDR1 MNHNS and CDR2 SASEGT. The CDR3 totals 12 residues. The sample originates from a study of T-cell reconstitution after alpha-beta-depleted transplantation in children. The library targeted TCRbeta and was prepared with unique molecular identifiers. TCRdb used MiXCR to reprocess the PCR reads, holding one entry per CDR3 protein. This repertoire shows approximately 4,500 distinct CDR3 sequences, around 11% found once; its top ten account for about 31%. Study observations and caveats: T cells produced anew were the main source of T-cell counts and diversity one year after transplant. At around two months after transplant, the alpha-beta T cells were reportedly derived from several hundred expanded clones that came from non-depleted graft cells.

The receptor comes from a male patient aged 2-15 years who had a stem cell transplant for acute lymphoblastic leukemia, so the T cells may come from the graft donor. The chain couples TRBV6-1 to TRBJ2-2; D uncertain. The specimen comprised PBMCs, mostly from graft donor cells, sampled 60 days after TCRalphabeta/CD19-depleted stem cell transplant. CDR3 nucleotides: TGTGCCAGCAGTGACTACACCGGGGAGCTGTTTTTT. It codes for CASSDYTGELFF.